This T cell receptor (beta chain) was observed in a study of CD8 T cells in Susac syndrome. Random hexamers were used to reverse transcribe 0.5 to 1 ug of RNA. TCRdb passed the immunoSEQ multiplex PCR reads through MiXCR, listing each CDR3 protein once. The data contain under 95,000 distinct CDR3 sequences, 95% of them singletons. This CDR3 is 15 amino acids long. Trimming at V came to 7 bases and at J to 0 bases, leaving 6 bases not matched to a gene. Germline V gives CDR1 KGHDR, CDR2 SFDVKD. The receptor was isolated from a human donor with Susac syndrome. The source material was CD8+ T cells from PBMCs. The chain employs TRBV24-1 and TRBJ2-7; 9 bases agree with TRBD1. CDR3 amino acids: CATRWTGASSYEQYF. In DNA, the CDR3 is TGTGCCACCAGATGGACAGGGGCGAGCTCCTACGAGCAGTACTTC.